This T cell receptor beta chain was profiled in a study of blood T cell repertoires in COVID-19. For the study at large: Some COVID-19 samples were acute and others convalescent; all came from the United States, Italy and Spain. PBMCs, B-cell-depleted T cells, or T cells provided the cDNA or gDNA that made up the material.

Germline V gene sequence: CDR1 WSHSY, CDR2 SAAADI. This CDR3 region has 16 residues. Deletions cut 3 bases from V and 1 base from J, with 14 bases between. A Seattle source enrolled patients during active infection and followed them longitudinally. As processed by the authors: Amplification of reference gene primers was used by the study to estimate nucleated cell counts. TCRdb's table, derived via immunoSEQ multiplex PCR, lists solely in-frame clones and lacks some. V and J calls and clone size follow that table, whereas D and trimming were derived from the DNA. The sample carries 120,000 or so clones, around 81% recorded once.

The TCR comes from a man younger than 40 with COVID-19, enrolled during active disease. The chain employs TRBV10-2 and TRBJ2-3, with D maybe TRBD2 (5 bases). The sample comprised peripheral blood. For the CDR3, the DNA is TGCGCCAGCAGTGATACACCAGGAGCGGGCACAGATACGCAGTATTTT. It codes for CASSDTPGAGTDTQYF.